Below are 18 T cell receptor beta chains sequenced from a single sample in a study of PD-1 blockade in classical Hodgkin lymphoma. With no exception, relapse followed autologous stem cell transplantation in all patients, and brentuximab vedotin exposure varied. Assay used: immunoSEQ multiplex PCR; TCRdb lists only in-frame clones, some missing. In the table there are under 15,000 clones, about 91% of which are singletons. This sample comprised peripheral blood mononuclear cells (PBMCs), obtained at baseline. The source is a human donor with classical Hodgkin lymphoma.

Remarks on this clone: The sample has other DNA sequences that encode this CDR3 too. The CDR3 coding sequence is TGCGCCAGCAGCTTGGGCGGGAACACTGAAGCTTTCTTT. This gives the protein CASSLGGNTEAFF. This chain uses TRBV5-1 with TRBJ1-1, with no clear D. Trimming took off 0 bases at V and 1 base at J, with 4 bases between the two ends. CDR3 size: 13 residues. Per the germline V gene, CDR1 is SGHRS and CDR2 is YFSETQ.

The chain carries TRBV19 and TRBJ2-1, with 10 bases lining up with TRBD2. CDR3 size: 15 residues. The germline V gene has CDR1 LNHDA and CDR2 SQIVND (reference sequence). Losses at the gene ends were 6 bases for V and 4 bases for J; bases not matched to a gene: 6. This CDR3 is CASRTTSGSYNEQFF. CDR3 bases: TGTGCCAGTAGAACGACTAGCGGGTCTTACAATGAGCAGTTCTTC.

The CDR3 DNA is TGTGCCAGTAGTATCCCGGGACAGGGGGCTCGTCAGCCCCAGCATTTT. This sequence encodes CASSIPGQGARQPQHF. The chain joins TRBV19 to TRBJ1-5, with 12 bases lining up with TRBD1. The CDR3 is 16 amino acids. CDR1 is LNHDA and CDR2 is SQIVND in the germline V gene (reference sequence). Trimming at V came to 3 bases and at J to 6 bases, leaving 6 bases not matched to a gene.

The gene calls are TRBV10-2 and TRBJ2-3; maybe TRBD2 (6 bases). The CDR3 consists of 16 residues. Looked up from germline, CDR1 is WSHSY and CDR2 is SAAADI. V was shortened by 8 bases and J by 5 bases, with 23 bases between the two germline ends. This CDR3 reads CASWDSERRVRDTQYF. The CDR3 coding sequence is TGCGCCAGCTGGGACTCCGAAAGACGAGTGCGAGATACGCAGTATTTT.

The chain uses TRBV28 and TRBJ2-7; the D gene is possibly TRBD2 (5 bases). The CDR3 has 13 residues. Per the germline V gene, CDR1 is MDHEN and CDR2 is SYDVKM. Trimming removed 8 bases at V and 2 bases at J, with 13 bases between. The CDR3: CASLGGRAYEQYF. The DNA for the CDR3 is TGTGCCAGCTTAGGAGGCCGCGCCTACGAGCAGTACTTC.

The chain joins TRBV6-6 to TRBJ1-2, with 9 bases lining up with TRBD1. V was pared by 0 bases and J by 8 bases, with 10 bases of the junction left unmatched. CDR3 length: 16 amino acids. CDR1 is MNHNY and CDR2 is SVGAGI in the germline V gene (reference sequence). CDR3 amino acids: CASSYSGAGQGNGYTF. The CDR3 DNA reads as TGTGCCAGCAGTTACTCCGGTGCGGGACAGGGCAACGGCTACACCTTC.

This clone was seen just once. This CDR3 reads CASSTGPDTQYF. CDR3 DNA sequence: TGTGCCAGCAGCACCGGGCCAGATACGCAGTATTTT. V and J are TRBV11-2 and TRBJ2-3; D is unresolved. The CDR3 runs 12 residues. Germline assignment: CDR1 SGHAT and CDR2 FQNNGV. V was clipped by 5 bases and J by 4 bases, with 7 bases between them.

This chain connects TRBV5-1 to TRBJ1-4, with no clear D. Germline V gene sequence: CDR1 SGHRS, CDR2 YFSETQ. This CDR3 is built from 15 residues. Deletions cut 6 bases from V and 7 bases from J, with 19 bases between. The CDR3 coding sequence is TGCGCCAGCAATGAACTAGGTGGCGAGGTTGAAAAACTGTTTTTT. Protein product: CASNELGGEVEKLFF.

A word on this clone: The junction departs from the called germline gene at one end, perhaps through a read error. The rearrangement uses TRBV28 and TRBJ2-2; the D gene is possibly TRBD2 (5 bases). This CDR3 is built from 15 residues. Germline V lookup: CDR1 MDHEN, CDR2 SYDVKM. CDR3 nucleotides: TGTGCCAGCAGCGGGTCCAATTCGAACACCGGGGAGCTGTCTTTT. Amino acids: CASSGSNSNTGELSF. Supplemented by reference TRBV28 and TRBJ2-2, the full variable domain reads DVKVTQSSRYLVKRTGEKVFLECVQDMDHENMFWYRQDPGLGLRLIYFSYDVKMKEKGDIPEGYSVSREKKERFSLILESASTNQTSMYLCASSGSNSNTGELSFGEGSRLTVL.

DNA of the CDR3: TGTGCCAGCTCACTGGGGCTTACCTACGAGCAGTACTTC. Residues: CASSLGLTYEQYF. The chain couples TRBV18 to TRBJ2-7, with D tentatively TRBD1 (5 bases). This CDR3 has 13 amino acids. CDR1 and CDR2 (germline): KGHSH, LQKENI. V lost 4 bases to trimming and J lost 2 bases, with 9 bases between them.

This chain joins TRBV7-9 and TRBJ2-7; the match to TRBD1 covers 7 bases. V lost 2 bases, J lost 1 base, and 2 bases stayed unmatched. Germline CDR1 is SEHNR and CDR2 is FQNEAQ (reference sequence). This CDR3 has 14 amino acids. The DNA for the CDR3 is TGTGCCAGCAGCTTAAACAGGGGATCCTACGAGCAGTACTTC. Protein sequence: CASSLNRGSYEQYF. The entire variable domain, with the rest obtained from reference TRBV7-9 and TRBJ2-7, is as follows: DTGVSQNPRHKITKRGQNVTFRCDPISEHNRLYWYRQTLGQGPEFLTYFQNEAQLEKSRLLSDRFSAERPKGSFSTLEIQRTEQGDSAMYLCASSLNRGSYEQYFGPGTRLTVT.

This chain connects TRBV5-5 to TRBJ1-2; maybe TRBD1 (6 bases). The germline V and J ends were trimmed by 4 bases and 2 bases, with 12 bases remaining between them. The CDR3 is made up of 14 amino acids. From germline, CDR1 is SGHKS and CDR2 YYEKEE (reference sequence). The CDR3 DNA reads TGTGCCAGCAGCGGGACGGACAGAAACTATGGCTACACCTTC. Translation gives CASSGTDRNYGYTF.

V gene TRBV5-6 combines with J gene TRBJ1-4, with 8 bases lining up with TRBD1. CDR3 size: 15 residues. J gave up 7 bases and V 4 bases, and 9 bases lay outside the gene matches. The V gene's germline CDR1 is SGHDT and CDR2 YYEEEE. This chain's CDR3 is CASSETGEWREKLFF. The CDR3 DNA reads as TGTGCCAGCAGCGAGACAGGGGAGTGGCGTGAAAAACTGTTTTTT.

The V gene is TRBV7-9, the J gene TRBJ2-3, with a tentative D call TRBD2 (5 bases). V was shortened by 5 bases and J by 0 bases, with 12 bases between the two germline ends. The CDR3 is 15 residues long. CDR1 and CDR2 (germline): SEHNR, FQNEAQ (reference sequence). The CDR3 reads CASSRSGSSTDTQYF. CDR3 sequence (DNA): TGTGCCAGCAGCCGTTCTGGGAGTAGCACAGATACGCAGTATTTT.

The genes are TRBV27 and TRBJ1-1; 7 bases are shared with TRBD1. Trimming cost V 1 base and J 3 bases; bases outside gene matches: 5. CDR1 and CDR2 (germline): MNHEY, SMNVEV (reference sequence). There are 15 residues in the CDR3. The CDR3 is CASSLFHGTDTEAFF. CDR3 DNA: TGTGCCAGCAGTTTATTCCACGGGACAGACACTGAAGCTTTCTTT.

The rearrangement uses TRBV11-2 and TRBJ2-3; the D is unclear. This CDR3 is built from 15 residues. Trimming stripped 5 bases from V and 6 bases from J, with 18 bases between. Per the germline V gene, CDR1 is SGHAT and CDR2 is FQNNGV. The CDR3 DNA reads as TGTGCCAGCAGCCACTCAGGTTCTTACACCGATACGCAGTATTTT. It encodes CASSHSGSYTDTQYF.

The CDR3 region has the DNA TGTGCCAGCAGTTCCCCCGCGAGCGAGCAGTACTTC. Amino acids: CASSSPASEQYF. V gene TRBV6-6 combines with J gene TRBJ2-7; the D is unclear. CDR1 and CDR2 from the germline V gene are MNHNY and SVGAGI (reference sequence). The CDR3 has 12 residues. Trimming left V 4 bases short and J 6 bases short, with 10 bases between.

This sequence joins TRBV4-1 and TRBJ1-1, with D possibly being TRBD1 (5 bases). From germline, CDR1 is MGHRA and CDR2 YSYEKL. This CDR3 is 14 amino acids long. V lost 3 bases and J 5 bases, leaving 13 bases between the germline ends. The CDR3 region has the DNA TGCGCCAGCAGCCATCCGGGCCGGGGGACTGAAGCTTTCTTT. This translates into CASSHPGRGTEAFF.